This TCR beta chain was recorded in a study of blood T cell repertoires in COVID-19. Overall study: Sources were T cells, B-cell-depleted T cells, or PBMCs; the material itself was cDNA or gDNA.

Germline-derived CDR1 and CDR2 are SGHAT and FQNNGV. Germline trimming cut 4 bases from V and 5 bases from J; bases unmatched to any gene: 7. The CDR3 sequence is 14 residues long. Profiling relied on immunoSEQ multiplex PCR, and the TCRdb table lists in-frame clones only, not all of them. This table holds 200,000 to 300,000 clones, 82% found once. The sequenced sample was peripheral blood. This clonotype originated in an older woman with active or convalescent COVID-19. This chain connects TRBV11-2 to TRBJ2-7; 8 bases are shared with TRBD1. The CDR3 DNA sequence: TGTGCCAGCAGCTCAGACAGGGGTTTCCACGAGCAGTACTTC. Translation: CASSSDRGFHEQYF.